Listed below are T cell receptor beta chains from one sample, sequenced in a study of blood T cell repertoires in COVID-19. Some clones are missing from TCRdb's copy, which holds only in-frame ones; the method was immunoSEQ multiplex PCR. The sample carries about 350,000 clones, roughly 89% recorded once. Sequencing was performed on peripheral blood. The source of these receptors is a woman aged 55-69 years with COVID-19, enrolled during active disease. The CDR3 runs from the conserved cysteine through the conserved F or W. The order of the fields is J gene, clone size, D gene, V gene, CDR3 DNA, CDR3 protein. D genes are given only for firm matches. Clone size, where shown, is once, few, many, or a class for clones that have expanded.

j_call: TRBJ2-1; clone_size: NA; d_call: NA; v_call: TRBV18; cdr3_nt: TGTGCCAGCTCACCCCACCCCCCTAGCTCCTACAATGAGCAGTTCTTC; cdr3_aa: CASSPHPPSSYNEQFF
j_call: TRBJ2-2; clone_size: NA; d_call: NA; v_call: TRBV2; cdr3_nt: TGTGCCAGCAGTGTTAGCGGCGGGGAGCTGTTTTTT; cdr3_aa: CASSVSGGELFF
j_call: TRBJ2-1; clone_size: NA; d_call: NA; v_call: TRBV12-5; cdr3_nt: TGTGCTAGTGGTTTGGGACAGAGCTCCTACAATGAGCAGTTCTTC; cdr3_aa: CASGLGQSSYNEQFF
j_call: TRBJ2-1; clone_size: NA; d_call: TRBD2; v_call: TRBV2; cdr3_nt: TGTGCCAGCAGGCCGGGGGGGGCCTACAATGAGCAGTTCTTC; cdr3_aa: CASRPGGAYNEQFF
j_call: TRBJ2-1; clone_size: NA; d_call: TRBD1; v_call: TRBV28; cdr3_nt: TGTGCCAGCAGGGATGACAGGGTCTCGCCCTCTTTCAATGAGCAGTTCTTC; cdr3_aa: CASRDDRVSPSFNEQFF
j_call: TRBJ2-3; clone_size: NA; d_call: TRBD2; v_call: TRBV12-5; cdr3_nt: TGTGCTAGTGGTTTCCCCGGGAGGGGTCGAGGAGATACGCAGTATTTT; cdr3_aa: CASGFPGRGRGDTQYF
j_call: TRBJ1-2; clone_size: once; d_call: NA; v_call: TRBV1; cdr3_nt: TGCACCAGCAGCCAAGAAGGGCAGGGGACCTATGGCTACACCTTC; cdr3_aa: CTSSQEGQGTYGYTF
j_call: TRBJ1-4; clone_size: NA; d_call: NA; v_call: TRBV30; cdr3_nt: TGTGCCTGGAGGCCAATAGCGAATGAAAAACTGTTTTTT; cdr3_aa: CAWRPIANEKLFF
j_call: TRBJ2-7; clone_size: NA; d_call: TRBD2; v_call: TRBV7-9; cdr3_nt: TGTGCCAGCAGCCGTACGGGGGGGGCCTACGAGCAGTACTTC; cdr3_aa: CASSRTGGAYEQYF
j_call: TRBJ1-1; clone_size: NA; d_call: NA; v_call: TRBV6-4; cdr3_nt: TGTGCCAGCAGCCACCCGGGAGGGGAAGCTTTCTTT; cdr3_aa: CASSHPGGEAFF
j_call: TRBJ1-2; clone_size: NA; d_call: NA; v_call: TRBV18; cdr3_nt: TGTGCCAGCTCACCACTGACAGACGACTATGGCTACACCTTC; cdr3_aa: CASSPLTDDYGYTF
j_call: TRBJ1-2; clone_size: NA; d_call: NA; v_call: TRBV10-1; cdr3_nt: TGCGCCAGCAGTGGCCGAGAATCCAGGGTAGTCTATGGCTACACCTTC; cdr3_aa: CASSGRESRVVYGYTF
j_call: TRBJ2-2; clone_size: NA; d_call: TRBD1; v_call: TRBV6-6; cdr3_nt: TGTGCCAGCACCGGGACAGGGAACACCGGGGAGCTGTTTTTT; cdr3_aa: CASTGTGNTGELFF
j_call: TRBJ2-2; clone_size: NA; d_call: NA; v_call: TRBV27; cdr3_nt: TGTGCCAGCTGCCCTCAGGGCACCCTCCCCGGGGAGCTGTTTTTT; cdr3_aa: CASCPQGTLPGELFF
j_call: TRBJ1-2; clone_size: NA; d_call: TRBD1; v_call: TRBV28; cdr3_nt: TGTGCCAGCAGTTTGGCCTCGGGACAGACCTATGGCTACACCTTC; cdr3_aa: CASSLASGQTYGYTF
j_call: TRBJ1-3; clone_size: NA; d_call: NA; v_call: TRBV28; cdr3_nt: TGTGCCAGCAGTTCCGGGGGTGGGGGATTGAGAAACACCATATATTTT; cdr3_aa: CASSSGGGGLRNTIYF
j_call: TRBJ1-5; clone_size: NA; d_call: NA; v_call: TRBV6-5; cdr3_nt: TGTGCCAGCAGTCAAAACATGGGCAATCAGCCCCAGCATTTT; cdr3_aa: CASSQNMGNQPQHF
j_call: TRBJ1-6; clone_size: NA; d_call: TRBD1; v_call: TRBV28; cdr3_nt: TGTGCCAGCAGTCGCACAGGGGTTCGATCACCCCTCCACTTT; cdr3_aa: CASSRTGVRSPLHF
j_call: TRBJ2-5; clone_size: NA; d_call: TRBD2; v_call: TRBV24-1; cdr3_nt: TGTGCCACCAGTGATGCCACCGGACTAGCGGTACAAGAGACCCAGTACTTC; cdr3_aa: CATSDATGLAVQETQYF
j_call: TRBJ1-1; clone_size: once; d_call: NA; v_call: TRBV10-3; cdr3_nt: TGTGCCATCAGTGAGTCTCTGGGGGCAAGGACTTTCTTT; cdr3_aa: CAISESLGARTFF
j_call: TRBJ2-7; clone_size: once; d_call: TRBD1; v_call: TRBV7-9; cdr3_nt: TGTGCCAGCAGCTCCCCAGGGACAGGGACCTACGAGCAGTACTTC; cdr3_aa: CASSSPGTGTYEQYF
j_call: TRBJ1-2; clone_size: NA; d_call: NA; v_call: TRBV3-1/TRBV3-2; cdr3_nt: TGTGCCAGCAGCCAAGAACACGGAGCTAACTATGGCTACACCTTC; cdr3_aa: CASSQEHGANYGYTF
j_call: TRBJ2-1; clone_size: NA; d_call: NA; v_call: TRBV27; cdr3_nt: TGTGCCAGCAGCCCAGGGTGGGGAGGATACAATGAGCAGTTCTTC; cdr3_aa: CASSPGWGGYNEQFF
j_call: TRBJ1-2; clone_size: NA; d_call: TRBD1; v_call: TRBV6-6; cdr3_nt: TGTGCCAGCAGTTACTCCGGGACAGGGGACTATGGCTACACCTTC; cdr3_aa: CASSYSGTGDYGYTF
j_call: TRBJ2-2; clone_size: NA; d_call: TRBD1; v_call: TRBV3-1/TRBV3-2; cdr3_nt: TGTGCCAGCAGGCGAAACAGGGGGGCGAACACCGGGGAGCTGTTTTTT; cdr3_aa: CASRRNRGANTGELFF
j_call: TRBJ1-4; clone_size: NA; d_call: TRBD1; v_call: TRBV27; cdr3_nt: TGTGCCAGCAGTTCTCGACCCGACAGGGCAACTAATGAAAAACTGTTTTTT; cdr3_aa: CASSSRPDRATNEKLFF
j_call: TRBJ2-7; clone_size: NA; d_call: NA; v_call: TRBV6-5; cdr3_nt: TGTGCCAGCATCCCGGACAGCCGCTCCTACGAGCAGTACTTC; cdr3_aa: CASIPDSRSYEQYF
j_call: TRBJ1-1; clone_size: NA; d_call: NA; v_call: TRBV20-1; cdr3_nt: TGCAGTGCTAGTGATGGGTCAACAGGGAACACTGAAGCTTTCTTT; cdr3_aa: CSASDGSTGNTEAFF
j_call: TRBJ2-2; clone_size: NA; d_call: NA; v_call: TRBV7-2; cdr3_nt: TGTGCCAGCAGCTTAGTTCCGAGGGTGGGCACCGGGGAGCTGTTTTTT; cdr3_aa: CASSLVPRVGTGELFF
j_call: TRBJ2-7; clone_size: NA; d_call: NA; v_call: TRBV7-8; cdr3_nt: TGTGCCAGCAGCAGGATGGGGGCCGAGCAGTACTTC; cdr3_aa: CASSRMGAEQYF
j_call: TRBJ2-3; clone_size: NA; d_call: NA; v_call: TRBV19; cdr3_nt: TGTGCCAGTAGTATAGGGGGCCGGGTAACAGATACGCAGTATTTT; cdr3_aa: CASSIGGRVTDTQYF
j_call: TRBJ1-4; clone_size: once; d_call: TRBD1; v_call: TRBV10-2; cdr3_nt: TGCGCCAGCAGTCAAACCGGGACAGGGGGTGAAAAACTGTTTTTT; cdr3_aa: CASSQTGTGGEKLFF
j_call: TRBJ2-7; clone_size: NA; d_call: NA; v_call: TRBV6-6; cdr3_nt: TGTGCCAGCAGTCCAGGTATTGGGCAGGGCACGGGCGAGCAGTACTTC; cdr3_aa: CASSPGIGQGTGEQYF
j_call: TRBJ1-6; clone_size: few; d_call: NA; v_call: TRBV5-6; cdr3_nt: TGTGCCAGCAGCTTTGGGAGGGGCCCTGGCCTCCACTTT; cdr3_aa: CASSFGRGPGLHF
j_call: TRBJ2-1; clone_size: NA; d_call: NA; v_call: TRBV19; cdr3_nt: TGTGCCAGTACTTTAGGTGGGAGGCATGAGCAGTTCTTC; cdr3_aa: CASTLGGRHEQFF
j_call: TRBJ2-7; clone_size: NA; d_call: NA; v_call: TRBV4-1; cdr3_nt: TGCGCCAGCAGACCCACAGGGTCAACCTCCTACGAGCAGTACTTC; cdr3_aa: CASRPTGSTSYEQYF
j_call: TRBJ1-4; clone_size: few; d_call: NA; v_call: TRBV12-5; cdr3_nt: TGTGCTAGTAGTAAAGGGACACAATATGAAAAACTGTTTTTT; cdr3_aa: CASSKGTQYEKLFF
j_call: TRBJ2-1; clone_size: NA; d_call: TRBD1; v_call: TRBV24-1; cdr3_nt: TGTGCCACCAGTGATCCGAACAGGGGGCTGAATCTTAATGAGCAGTTCTTC; cdr3_aa: CATSDPNRGLNLNEQFF
j_call: TRBJ1-1; clone_size: NA; d_call: NA; v_call: TRBV3-1/TRBV3-2; cdr3_nt: TGTGCCAGTGGAGATATGAACACTGAAGCTTTCTTT; cdr3_aa: CASGDMNTEAFF
j_call: TRBJ1-1; clone_size: NA; d_call: TRBD1; v_call: TRBV12-3/TRBV12-4; cdr3_nt: TGTGCCAGCAGTACAGGGGGCGGTGAAGCTTTCTTT; cdr3_aa: CASSTGGGEAFF
j_call: TRBJ2-7; clone_size: NA; d_call: NA; v_call: TRBV18; cdr3_nt: TGTGCCAGCTCTCACAGAGACTACGAGCAGTACTTC; cdr3_aa: CASSHRDYEQYF
j_call: TRBJ2-5; clone_size: NA; d_call: NA; v_call: TRBV6-5; cdr3_nt: TGTGCCAGCGGGGGGGCAGATCAAGAGACCCAGTACTTC; cdr3_aa: CASGGADQETQYF
j_call: TRBJ1-2; clone_size: NA; d_call: NA; v_call: TRBV4-1; cdr3_nt: TGCGCCAGCAGCCAAGATGTGGGGAGAGGCTATGGCTACACCTTC; cdr3_aa: CASSQDVGRGYGYTF
j_call: TRBJ2-7; clone_size: NA; d_call: NA; v_call: TRBV5-1; cdr3_nt: TGCGCCAGCAGCTTAAATCGCCAGGCCGCCTACGAGCAGTACTTC; cdr3_aa: CASSLNRQAAYEQYF
j_call: TRBJ1-1; clone_size: NA; d_call: NA; v_call: TRBV2; cdr3_nt: TGTGCCAGCAGTGACGGGGGTTTCACTGAAGCTTTCTTT; cdr3_aa: CASSDGGFTEAFF
j_call: TRBJ1-2; clone_size: NA; d_call: NA; v_call: TRBV28; cdr3_nt: TGTGCCAGCAGTTCACAGGGTTTCTATGGCTACACCTTC; cdr3_aa: CASSSQGFYGYTF
j_call: TRBJ1-2; clone_size: NA; d_call: TRBD1; v_call: TRBV2; cdr3_nt: TGTGCCAGCAGTGCTGTTTCCCGGGACAGTTATGGCTACACCTTC; cdr3_aa: CASSAVSRDSYGYTF
j_call: TRBJ1-3; clone_size: NA; d_call: TRBD1; v_call: TRBV2; cdr3_nt: TGTGCCAGAACCGACAGGGTCAGCGGAAACACCATATATTTT; cdr3_aa: CARTDRVSGNTIYF
j_call: TRBJ1-2; clone_size: NA; d_call: NA; v_call: TRBV3-1/TRBV3-2; cdr3_nt: TGTGCCAGCAGCCAGGAGAGCTATGGCTACACCTTC; cdr3_aa: CASSQESYGYTF
j_call: TRBJ1-2; clone_size: NA; d_call: NA; v_call: TRBV6-5; cdr3_nt: TGTGCCAGCAGTAGGAGACAGGACCTGAGGGGCTACACCTTC; cdr3_aa: CASSRRQDLRGYTF
j_call: TRBJ1-1; clone_size: few; d_call: TRBD1; v_call: TRBV19; cdr3_nt: TGTGCCAGTAGTATGATTCACAGGGGCGCCGGGAACACTGAAGCTTTCTTT; cdr3_aa: CASSMIHRGAGNTEAFF
j_call: TRBJ1-4; clone_size: NA; d_call: TRBD1; v_call: TRBV5-1; cdr3_nt: TGCGCCAGCAGCCCGGGGGACAGACGGGCAACTAATGAAAAACTGTTTTTT; cdr3_aa: CASSPGDRRATNEKLFF
j_call: TRBJ1-1; clone_size: NA; d_call: NA; v_call: TRBV2; cdr3_nt: TGTGCCAGCAGGGTTTGGAGGGGTTATACTGAAGCTTTCTTT; cdr3_aa: CASRVWRGYTEAFF